A selection of T cell receptor beta chains follows, all from one sample in a study of cytomegalovirus exposure and HLA in healthy donors. The assay was immunoSEQ multiplex PCR, and TCRdb's table has in-frame clones only and misses some. The sample holds about 180,000 clones, more than 70% seen once. Sequencing was done on a sample of PBMCs. The origin of the receptors is a man younger than 40 in good health and CMV-seronegative. The CDR3 runs from the conserved cysteine through the conserved F or W. Fields, in order: V gene, clone size, J gene, D gene, CDR3 protein, CDR3 DNA. The D gene is left open where the match is weak. Size is omitted from some rows. Given values are once, few, many or a class for expanded clones.

TRBV11-3	.	TRBJ2-7	.	CASSLARGQDTSPGGEQYF	TGTGCCAGCAGCTTAGCGCGGGGGCAGGATACCTCCCCGGGGGGCGAGCAGTACTTC
TRBV10-1	.	TRBJ2-7	.	CASSEGGAAVSSYEQYF	TGCGCCAGCAGTGAGGGGGGGGCAGCAGTTTCCTCCTACGAGCAGTACTTC
TRBV6-5	.	TRBJ2-7	TRBD1	CASSSPTGLIKYF	TGTGCCAGCAGTTCGCCGACAGGGTTGATCAAGTACTTC
TRBV2	once	TRBJ1-5	.	CASSEARHGNQPQHF	TGTGCCAGCAGTGAAGCGAGACATGGCAACCAGCCCCAGCATTTT
TRBV14	.	TRBJ2-3	.	CASSQDRLAGDTQYF	TGTGCCAGCAGCCAAGATCGGCTAGCAGGTGATACGCAGTATTTT
TRBV18	once	TRBJ2-2	.	CASSPPPADTGELFF	TGTGCCAGCTCACCACCCCCCGCGGACACCGGGGAGCTGTTTTTT
TRBV5-1	once	TRBJ2-7	.	CASSRQEAGGEQYF	TGCGCCAGCAGCCGTCAGGAAGCTGGAGGCGAGCAGTACTTC
TRBV27	.	TRBJ1-6	TRBD1	CASRGQGDSPLHF	TGTGCCAGCAGGGGACAGGGGGATTCACCCCTCCACTTT
TRBV28	.	TRBJ2-7	TRBD2	CASVLAGEGYEQYF	TGTGCCAGCGTTCTAGCGGGAGAGGGATACGAGCAGTACTTC
TRBV5-1	.	TRBJ2-1	.	CASSLGLGAGNNEQFF	TGCGCCAGCAGCTTGGGCTTGGGGGCAGGTAATAATGAGCAGTTCTTC
TRBV27	.	TRBJ2-7	.	CASSLSADSYEQYF	TGTGCCAGCAGTTTAAGTGCGGATTCCTACGAGCAGTACTTC
TRBV7-6	.	TRBJ2-3	.	CASSFTGRNTDTQYF	TGTGCCAGCAGCTTCACAGGACGGAACACAGATACGCAGTATTTT
TRBV4-2	.	TRBJ2-7	TRBD2	CASSQDLAGGVYEQYF	TGTGCCAGCAGCCAAGATCTAGCGGGGGGGGTCTACGAGCAGTACTTC
TRBV5-1	.	TRBJ2-7	TRBD2	CASSLDRLAGPSEQYF	TGCGCCAGCAGCTTGGATAGACTAGCGGGGCCCAGCGAGCAGTACTTC
TRBV29-1	.	TRBJ2-5	TRBD2	CSVLPLLSGSRQETQYF	TGCAGCGTCCTGCCCTTATTGAGCGGGAGTCGCCAAGAGACCCAGTACTTC
TRBV2	.	TRBJ2-3	.	CASSEAVWTRRLEGTDTQYF	TGTGCCAGCAGTGAAGCCGTTTGGACTCGCAGACTAGAGGGCACAGATACGCAGTATTTT
TRBV15	.	TRBJ2-1	TRBD1	CATSRGQGVYNEQFF	TGTGCCACCAGCAGGGGACAGGGGGTCTACAATGAGCAGTTCTTC
TRBV7-2	once	TRBJ2-7	.	CASSRAYEQYF	TGTGCCAGCAGCCGCGCCTACGAGCAGTACTTC
TRBV28	.	TRBJ2-3	.	CASSLRPPGDTQYF	TGTGCCAGCAGCCTTCGGCCCCCGGGAGATACGCAGTATTTT
TRBV6-1	.	TRBJ1-6	.	CASSEEVGTLHSPLHF	TGTGCCAGCAGTGAAGAGGTAGGGACACTCCATTCACCCCTCCACTTT
TRBV7-4	.	TRBJ2-7	TRBD1	CASSLADRDSSYEQYF	TGTGCCAGCAGCTTGGCAGACAGGGACAGCTCCTACGAGCAGTACTTC
TRBV5-1	.	TRBJ1-5	.	CASSLAQGTGPQHF	TGCGCCAGCAGCTTGGCCCAGGGCACAGGGCCCCAGCATTTT
TRBV18	.	TRBJ1-1	TRBD1	CASSQGQGFSLVTEAFF	TGTGCCAGCTCACAGGGACAGGGTTTCAGCCTAGTCACTGAAGCTTTCTTT
TRBV7-9	.	TRBJ2-1	.	CASSPRGSEQFF	TGTGCCAGCAGTCCGAGGGGGTCTGAGCAGTTCTTC